Shown below are 31 T cell receptor beta chains from a single sample sequenced in a study of blood T cell repertoires in COVID-19. Here immunoSEQ multiplex PCR was the method, and the copy in TCRdb shows in-frame clones only, minus some. The data hold around 240,000 clones, with 82% observed a single time. Sample: peripheral blood. The receptors derive from an elderly woman with acute or convalescent COVID-19.

The V gene is TRBV7-2, the J gene TRBJ2-2, with a weak D call TRBD2 (5 bases). The CDR3 sequence is 13 residues long. In germline, CDR1 is SGHTA, CDR2 FQGNSA. V lost 1 base, J lost 6 bases, and 6 bases lay in between. The CDR3 protein is CASSLDGAGELFF. The CDR3 coding sequence is TGTGCCAGCAGCTTAGACGGGGCCGGGGAGCTGTTTTTT.

V gene TRBV7-2 combines with J gene TRBJ2-5; 12 bases fit TRBD2. Germline CDR1 SGHTA, CDR2 FQGNSA. This CDR3 has 15 residues. With V trimmed by 1 base and J by 5 bases, 2 bases remained unmatched. DNA of the CDR3: TGTGCCAGCAGCTTAGGACTAGCGGGGGTGGAGACCCAGTACTTC. This encodes CASSLGLAGVETQYF.

The J gene is TRBJ2-2, the V gene TRBV18, with 10 bases aligning to TRBD1. After removal of 2 bases from V and 3 bases from J, the junction contained 3 bases not matched to a gene. Germline CDR1 reads KGHSH; CDR2 reads LQKENI. CDR3 length: 16 amino acids. CDR3 region: CASSPRQGADTGELFF. CDR3 sequence (DNA): TGTGCCAGCTCACCAAGACAGGGGGCGGACACCGGGGAGCTGTTTTTT. Full variable domain (rest looked up from reference TRBV18 and TRBJ2-2): NAGVMQNPRHLVRRRGQEARLRCSPMKGHSHVYWYRQLPEEGLKFMVYLQKENIIDESGMPKERFSAEFPKEGPSILRIQQVVRGDSAAYFCASSPRQGADTGELFFGEGSRLTVL.

The V gene is TRBV18, the J gene TRBJ1-2; TRBD1 might be the D (6 bases). Germline values: CDR1 KGHSH, CDR2 LQKENI. The CDR3 is 15 amino acids. Trimming removed 0 bases at V and 4 bases at J, with 12 bases between. CDR3 in DNA: TGTGCCAGCTCACCACCGCGGGGGCGAGCCTATGGCTACACCTTC. Its translation: CASSPPRGRAYGYTF.

CDR3 nucleotides: TGTGCCAGCAGTTACTATAGGGGGGGGACTGATGAAAAACTGTTTTTT. Protein: CASSYYRGGTDEKLFF. The V call is TRBV6-5, the J call TRBJ1-4; weak D call: TRBD1 (6 bases). CDR3 length: 16 residues. V was pared by 1 base and J by 6 bases, with 15 bases between. Germline assignment: CDR1 MNHEY and CDR2 SVGAGI.

The rearrangement joins TRBV7-2 to TRBJ2-1, with TRBD1 matching over 7 bases. The CDR3 loop spans 16 amino acids. Germline V gene data show CDR1 as SGHTA and CDR2 as FQGNSA. With V trimmed by 3 bases and J by 0 bases, 5 bases remained unmatched. CDR3 in amino acids: CASSFSTGSSYNEQFF. Here the CDR3 DNA reads TGTGCCAGCAGCTTCTCGACAGGGAGCTCCTACAATGAGCAGTTCTTC.

This sequence joins TRBV7-9 and TRBJ1-2; 7 positions agree with TRBD1. The V and J ends lost 1 base and 8 bases, in that order; junction bases with no gene match: 7. This CDR3 is 14 amino acids long. CDR1 and CDR2 (germline): SEHNR, FQNEAQ (reference sequence). As DNA, the CDR3 is TGTGCCAGCAGCTTAGGGTTAACAGGGGCCGGCTACACCTTC. Its protein is CASSLGLTGAGYTF.

V and J are TRBV5-6 and TRBJ1-1; 7 bases agree with TRBD1. The CDR3 is 14 residues long. CDR1 and CDR2 from the germline V gene are SGHDT and YYEEEE. Trimming at V came to 1 base and at J to 6 bases, leaving 6 bases not matched to a gene. In DNA form, the CDR3 reads TGTGCCAGCAGCTTGAACAGGGGAAGGTCTGAAGCTTTCTTT. Residues: CASSLNRGRSEAFF.

The rearrangement uses TRBV5-1 and TRBJ2-1; TRBD2 matches at 13 bases. V shed 0 bases and J 2 bases; nucleotides not matched to a gene: 5. This CDR3 has 18 residues. In germline, CDR1 is SGHRS, CDR2 YFSETQ. DNA for the CDR3: TGCGCCAGCAGCTTGGTACCCGGGACTAGCGGGACCTACAATGAGCAGTTCTTC. This translates into CASSLVPGTSGTYNEQFF.

The V gene is TRBV7-9, the J gene TRBJ1-1; possibly TRBD1 for D (6 bases). CDR1 and CDR2 (germline): SEHNR, FQNEAQ (reference sequence). V was clipped by 5 bases and J by 4 bases, with 11 bases between them. The CDR3 length is 13 residues. CDR3 sequence reads: CASSPQGVTEAFF. The CDR3, as DNA: TGTGCCAGCAGCCCACAGGGCGTCACTGAAGCTTTCTTT.

The chain joins TRBV5-5 to TRBJ2-2; a weak D match, TRBD1 (5 bases). The CDR3 is 13 residues long. V shed 3 bases and J shed 7 bases, with 10 bases lying between them. From germline, CDR1 is SGHKS and CDR2 YYEKEE (reference sequence). CDR3 bases: TGTGCCAGCAGCTACCATCAGGGCGGGGAGCTGTTTTTT. Protein product: CASSYHQGGELFF.

The chain carries TRBV19 and TRBJ2-1, with TRBD2 matching over 9 bases. This CDR3 contains 14 residues. CDR1 LNHDA and CDR2 SQIVND come from the germline V gene (reference sequence). Unmatched junction bases numbered 6, after V lost 5 bases and J lost 7 bases. The CDR3 region is CASSRASGVNEQFF. The CDR3 DNA reads as TGTGCCAGTAGTCGGGCTAGCGGGGTTAATGAGCAGTTCTTC.

This chain connects TRBV2 to TRBJ2-1; TRBD2 agrees at 8 bases. CDR3 length: 14 amino acids. V lost 8 bases, J lost 9 bases, and 12 bases stayed unmatched. Germline V gene sequence: CDR1 SNHLY, CDR2 FYNNEI. The CDR3 region has the DNA TGTGCCAGCGATTTAGCAGCGGGAGATGGTGAGCAGTTCTTC. Encoded protein: CASDLAAGDGEQFF.

This clone came up once. The rearrangement joins TRBV7-3 to TRBJ1-3; D remains unclear. This CDR3 comprises 13 residues. Between the trimmed V and J ends, which lost 1 base and 3 bases, there was a span of 4 bases. Germline V gene sequence: CDR1 SGHTA, CDR2 FQGTGA. The CDR3 coding sequence is TGTGCCAGCAGCTTAAACTATGGAAACACCATATATTTT. Translated, it gives CASSLNYGNTIYF.

The J gene is TRBJ2-7, the V gene TRBV7-9, with 8 bases fitting TRBD2. The CDR3 spans 16 residues. Germline V gene sequence: CDR1 SEHNR, CDR2 FQNEAQ (reference sequence). With 5 bases clipped from V and 3 bases from J, the junction kept 12 bases outside the gene matches. CDR3 sequence (DNA): TGTGCCAGCAGCCCACCAAGCGGGAGATGGAACTACGAGCAGTACTTC. This gives the protein CASSPPSGRWNYEQYF.

This sequence joins TRBV2 and TRBJ1-2; TRBD1 might be the D (5 bases). The ends were cut back, 4 bases at V and 1 base at J, with 7 bases in the middle. CDR1 is SNHLY and CDR2 is FYNNEI in the germline V gene. The CDR3 spans 13 residues. Written as DNA, the CDR3 is TGTGCCAGCAGTGGACAGATTAACTATGGCTACACCTTC. It is translated as CASSGQINYGYTF.

The CDR3 bases are TGTGCCAGCAGCTTACTAGCGGGCCAGTGGGAGACCCAGTACTTC. Amino acids: CASSLLAGQWETQYF. J is TRBJ2-5 and V is TRBV7-2; 8 bases are a match to TRBD2. In germline, CDR1 is SGHTA, CDR2 FQGNSA. V shed 2 bases, J shed 5 bases, and the junction held 7 bases outside the gene matches. The CDR3 contains 15 residues.

The CDR3 here is CASSRLGTSGYEQFF. As DNA, the CDR3 is TGCGCCAGCAGCCGCCTGGGGACTAGCGGGTATGAGCAGTTCTTC. This rearrangement joins TRBV4-3 to TRBJ2-1; 12 bases fit TRBD2. This CDR3 comprises 15 residues. Germline V gene sequence: CDR1 LGHNA, CDR2 YSLEER. V was clipped by 4 bases and J by 8 bases; unmatched bases: 6.

This chain links TRBV7-3 with TRBJ2-3, with TRBD1 identical over 10 bases. J was trimmed by 3 bases and V by 5 bases; bases with no gene match: 11. The germline V gene encodes CDR1 SGHTA and CDR2 FQGTGA. This CDR3 is 17 amino acids long. DNA of the CDR3: TGTGCCAGCAGCCTAGAGACAGGGGGCTTGGGGACAGATACGCAGTATTTT. The encoded protein is CASSLETGGLGTDTQYF.

The gene calls are TRBV5-1 and TRBJ1-3; the match to TRBD1 covers 7 bases. CDR1 and CDR2 from the germline V gene are SGHRS and YFSETQ. The junction had 8 bases not matched to a gene; V was cut back by 4 bases and J by 4 bases. CDR3 length: 15 amino acids. The CDR3 region has the DNA TGCGCCAGCAGCAGAACAGGGGAAACGGGAAACACCATATATTTT. This codes for CASSRTGETGNTIYF. Full variable domain (remainder filled in from reference TRBV5-1 and TRBJ1-3): KAGVTQTPRYLIKTRGQQVTLSCSPISGHRSVSWYQQTPGQGLQFLFEYFSETQRNKGNFPGRFSGRQFSNSRSEMNVSTLELGDSALYLCASSRTGETGNTIYFGEGSWLTVV.

This clone was detected only once. V is TRBV6-4 and J is TRBJ1-1; D remains unclear. V lost 4 bases to trimming and J lost 2 bases, with 8 bases between them. The V gene's germline CDR1 is MRHNA and CDR2 SNTAGT. The CDR3 extends over 13 amino acids. In DNA form, the CDR3 reads TGTGCCAGCAGTGTTTCAGGTAACACTGAAGCTTTCTTT. It translates to CASSVSGNTEAFF.

J is TRBJ1-4 and V is TRBV6-6, with 10 bases lining up with TRBD1. With 6 bases clipped from V and 6 bases from J, the junction kept 1 base outside the gene matches. The CDR3 has 13 amino acids. Germline-derived CDR1 and CDR2 are MNHNY and SVGAGI (reference sequence). The CDR3 nucleotides read TGTGCCAGCAGAGACAGGGGGCATGAAAAACTGTTTTTT. It yields the protein CASRDRGHEKLFF.

This clone has only a few counts. This specimen includes other DNA sequences encoding the same CDR3. The V gene is TRBV18, the J gene TRBJ2-3; 8 nucleotides line up with TRBD2. Trimming took 3 bases from V and 6 from J; bases not matched to a gene: 5. This CDR3 contains 14 residues. Per germline, CDR1 KGHSH and CDR2 LQKENI. As DNA, the CDR3 is TGTGCCAGCTCACCCGGACTAGCTAGTGATACGCAGTATTTT. The encoded protein is CASSPGLASDTQYF.

J is TRBJ1-2 and V is TRBV3-1 (or the pseudogene TRBV3-2); D is possibly TRBD1 (6 bases). In germline, CDR1 is LGHDT, CDR2 YNNKEL (reference sequence). The V end was cut by 2 bases, the J end by 4 bases, with 11 bases between. The CDR3 covers 14 residues. The DNA of the CDR3 is TGTGCCAGCAGCCAACAGGGGTTGTTCTATGGCTACACCTTC. This codes for CASSQQGLFYGYTF.

This clone came up once. The chain uses TRBV28 and TRBJ2-7; tentatively, D is TRBD2 (6 bases). The V gene's germline CDR1 is MDHEN and CDR2 SYDVKM. There are 14 residues in the CDR3. V lost 3 bases, J lost 2 bases, and 11 bases lay in between. CDR3 nucleotides: TGTGCCAGCAGTTTGGAGGGATGGGCCTACGAGCAGTACTTC. Translating gives CASSLEGWAYEQYF.

This clone has just a few counts. The chain recombines TRBV19 with TRBJ2-4; 7 bases map to TRBD1. With 8 bases clipped from V and 7 bases from J, the junction kept 11 bases outside the gene matches. Per germline, CDR1 LNHDA and CDR2 SQIVND (reference sequence). CDR3 size: 14 residues. Here the CDR3 DNA reads TGTGCCAGTTCCGACAGGGCCGGTCAGAACATTCAGTACTTC. It yields the protein CASSDRAGQNIQYF.

The genes are TRBV9 and TRBJ2-7, with TRBD1 as a possible D gene (6 bases). Germline lookup yields CDR1 SGDLS and CDR2 YYNGEE. This CDR3 is built from 16 residues. Trimming took 5 bases from V and 4 from J, leaving 22 bases between them. CDR3 residues: CASSQTSGAVGYEQYF. The CDR3, as DNA: TGTGCCAGCAGTCAAACCTCAGGGGCTGTGGGATACGAGCAGTACTTC.

The chain recombines TRBV27 with TRBJ1-2, with 8 bases identical to TRBD1. This CDR3 is built from 16 residues. Trimming cost V 4 bases and J 3 bases; bases outside gene matches: 10. Per germline, CDR1 MNHEY and CDR2 SMNVEV (reference sequence). CDR3: CASSSGQGPTDYGYTF. CDR3 DNA: TGTGCCAGCAGTTCCGGACAGGGCCCTACCGACTATGGCTACACCTTC.

The gene calls are TRBV9 and TRBJ2-4, with 7 bases fitting TRBD2. CDR3 length: 13 amino acids. Losses at the gene ends were 3 bases for V and 6 bases for J; bases not matched to a gene: 3. The V gene's germline CDR1 is SGDLS and CDR2 YYNGEE. The CDR3 DNA is TGTGCCAGCAGCGATGGCGGGAGAAACATTCAGTACTTC. This gives the protein CASSDGGRNIQYF. Full variable domain (rest looked up from reference TRBV9 and TRBJ2-4): DSGVTQTPKHLITATGQRVTLRCSPRSGDLSVYWYQQSLDQGLQFLIQYYNGEERAKGNILERFSAQQFPDLHSELNLSSLELGDSALYFCASSDGGRNIQYFGAGTRLSVL.

This clone was observed a handful of times. An end of the junction does not agree with germline; a read error may underlie this. The rearrangement joins TRBV5-1 to TRBJ2-1, with TRBD2 matching over 13 bases. The CDR3 runs 18 residues. Germline V lookup: CDR1 SGHRS, CDR2 YFSETQ. CDR3 in DNA: TGCGCCAGTAGCTGGACTAGCGGGAGCTTTGGTTCCTACAATGAGCAGTTCTTC. Protein product: CASSWTSGSFGSYNEQFF.

J is TRBJ2-1 and V is TRBV18; TRBD2 matches at 10 bases. Germline V gene lookup returns CDR1 KGHSH and CDR2 LQKENI. With 3 bases clipped from V and 9 bases from J, the junction kept 11 bases outside the gene matches. The CDR3 contains 16 residues. The CDR3 protein is CASSPSLAGVGGEQFF. CDR3 DNA: TGTGCCAGCTCACCGTCCCTAGCGGGAGTAGGGGGTGAGCAGTTCTTC.